Following are 22 T cell receptor beta chains from one sample sequenced in a study of cytomegalovirus exposure and HLA in healthy donors. The study ran its PCR with 60 Vbeta and 13 Jbeta primers. TCRdb keeps only in-frame clones here, not all; method: immunoSEQ multiplex PCR. The table has around 220,000 clones, 70% to 80% seen once. Material for sequencing was PBMCs. The receptors come from a man aged 35 to 55 in good health and CMV-seronegative.

The chain is built from TRBV18 and TRBJ1-3; 7 nucleotides line up with TRBD1. CDR1 is KGHSH, CDR2 LQKENI, per germline. CDR3 size: 16 residues. Germline trimming cut 3 bases from V and 3 bases from J; bases unmatched to any gene: 8. The CDR3, as DNA: TGTGCCAGCTCACCCCGGCCGACAGGGAATGGAAACACCATATATTTT. Residues: CASSPRPTGNGNTIYF. Looking up the rest from reference TRBV18 and TRBJ1-3 gives the full variable domain: NAGVMQNPRHLVRRRGQEARLRCSPMKGHSHVYWYRQLPEEGLKFMVYLQKENIIDESGMPKERFSAEFPKEGPSILRIQQVVRGDSAAYFCASSPRPTGNGNTIYFGEGSWLTVV.

The rearrangement joins TRBV5-1 to TRBJ1-5; maybe TRBD1 (5 bases). Between the trimmed V and J ends, which lost 0 bases and 4 bases, there was a span of 11 bases. The CDR3 runs 15 residues. Per germline, CDR1 SGHRS and CDR2 YFSETQ. This CDR3 is CASSLAGHTNQPQHF. Here the CDR3 DNA reads TGCGCCAGCAGCTTGGCCGGACACACTAATCAGCCCCAGCATTTT. Full variable domain (rest looked up from reference TRBV5-1 and TRBJ1-5): KAGVTQTPRYLIKTRGQQVTLSCSPISGHRSVSWYQQTPGQGLQFLFEYFSETQRNKGNFPGRFSGRQFSNSRSEMNVSTLELGDSALYLCASSLAGHTNQPQHFGDGTRLSIL.

This clone came up once. This chain links TRBV5-1 with TRBJ1-2; 9 nucleotides agree with TRBD1. The CDR3 has 15 residues. V was clipped by 4 bases and J by 4 bases; unmatched bases: 8. Looked up from germline, CDR1 is SGHRS and CDR2 is YFSETQ. The CDR3: CASSPGDRVGYGYTF. In nucleotides, the CDR3 is TGCGCCAGCAGCCCAGGGGACAGGGTGGGCTATGGCTACACCTTC.

The chain has TRBV15 and TRBJ2-5, with 10 nucleotides matching TRBD2. Germline V gene sequence: CDR1 LNHNV, CDR2 YYDKDF (reference sequence). This CDR3 spans 15 amino acids. Trimming removed 5 bases from V and 4 bases from J; junction bases left unmatched: 7. DNA of the CDR3: TGTGCCACCAGCTCCCAGCGGGAGGGCCCAGAGACCCAGTACTTC. This sequence encodes CATSSQREGPETQYF.

The chain employs TRBV28 and TRBJ1-1; maybe TRBD1 (6 bases). Germline-derived CDR1 and CDR2 are MDHEN and SYDVKM. The V end lost 3 bases, the J end lost 3 bases, and 17 bases lay between the germline ends. The CDR3 is 16 residues long. As DNA, the CDR3 is TGTGCCAGCAGTTTTTGGGGCAGGGGAGCGTACACTGAAGCTTTCTTT. Translation: CASSFWGRGAYTEAFF.

V gene TRBV27 combines with J gene TRBJ2-5; maybe TRBD2 (6 bases). The CDR3 contains 14 residues. Trimming pared 6 bases from V and 4 bases from J, leaving 15 bases between. Germline loops: CDR1 MNHEY, CDR2 SMNVEV (reference sequence). CDR3 sequence: CASRTFMGGETQYF. For the CDR3, the DNA is TGTGCCAGCAGGACTTTCATGGGAGGAGAGACCCAGTACTTC.

The chain links TRBV7-9 to TRBJ1-1; no firm D call. Looked up from germline, CDR1 is SEHNR and CDR2 is FQNEAQ (reference sequence). This CDR3 comprises 15 residues. V dropped 1 base and J dropped 2 bases, with 11 bases sitting between them. The CDR3: CASSLGAGVNTEAFF. The CDR3 DNA follows: TGTGCCAGCAGCTTAGGGGCAGGTGTAAACACTGAAGCTTTCTTT.

This sequence joins TRBV12-5 and TRBJ1-5; tentatively, D is TRBD1 (6 bases). CDR3 length equals 16 residues. Germline CDR1 and CDR2: LGHNT and FRNRAP. Trimming left V 1 base short and J 4 bases short, with 14 bases between. CDR3 in amino acids: CASGLAAGERNQPQHF. The CDR3 DNA reads TGTGCTAGTGGTTTGGCCGCAGGGGAACGAAATCAGCCCCAGCATTTT.

In this sample, this clone turned up once. The rearrangement joins TRBV4-2 to TRBJ1-1, with 8 positions matching TRBD1. V lost 2 bases and J lost 5; bases outside the gene matches: 7. The V gene's germline CDR1 is LGHNA and CDR2 YNFKEQ. This CDR3 region has 15 residues. The CDR3 reads CASSQQTGALTEAFF. The CDR3 nucleotides read TGTGCCAGCAGCCAACAGACAGGGGCTCTGACTGAAGCTTTCTTT.

The gene calls are TRBV5-4 and TRBJ1-1; possibly TRBD1 for D (6 bases). Germline V gives CDR1 SGHNT, CDR2 YYREEE (reference sequence). The CDR3 spans 13 residues. The V end lost 1 base, the J end lost 4 bases, and 8 bases lay between the germline ends. CDR3: CASSLIGGTEAFF. The CDR3 bases are TGTGCCAGCAGCTTGATAGGGGGCACTGAAGCTTTCTTT.

The V call is TRBV4-1, the J call TRBJ2-1; TRBD2 might be the D (5 bases). The length of the CDR3 is 15 residues. Germline lookup yields CDR1 MGHRA and CDR2 YSYEKL. The V gene lost 6 bases and the J gene lost 9 bases, with 21 bases spanning the gap. The CDR3 spells CASRPGLVSHPEQFF. DNA of the CDR3: TGCGCCAGCAGGCCGGGGTTGGTGAGCCATCCTGAGCAGTTCTTC.

The chain has TRBV6-1 and TRBJ2-5, with TRBD2 matching 7 bases. The last part of the DNA fits TRBJ2-7 better; the J call may be wrong. The CDR3 runs 13 residues. CDR1 is MNHNS, CDR2 SASEGT, per germline. CDR3 region: CAAGQRGSYEQYF. CDR3 in DNA: TGTGCCGCTGGCCAGCGGGGCTCCTACGAGCAGTACTTC.

Only a few counts were recorded for this clone. This rearrangement joins TRBV5-1 to TRBJ2-1; perhaps TRBD1 as D (6 bases). V was cut by 4 bases and J by 7 bases, with 15 bases left in between. The CDR3 is made up of 14 amino acids. The germline gives CDR1 SGHRS, CDR2 YFSETQ. CDR3 in DNA: TGCGCCAGCAGCCGGGACACGGTTCTGAATGAGCAGTTCTTC. Its protein product is CASSRDTVLNEQFF.

This chain connects TRBV7-3 to TRBJ2-2; the D gene is possibly TRBD1 (5 bases). This CDR3 spans 15 amino acids. Per the germline V gene, CDR1 is SGHTA and CDR2 is FQGTGA. V was cut by 1 base and J by 6 bases, with 12 bases left in between. The CDR3 DNA is TGTGCCAGCAGCTTAAGCCCAACAGGATCCGGGGAGCTGTTTTTT. Translated, it gives CASSLSPTGSGELFF.

This clone has just a few counts. The chain carries TRBV25-1 and TRBJ1-2; 7 nucleotides match TRBD1. Germline V gene data show CDR1 as MGHDK and CDR2 as SYGVNS. This CDR3 has 15 amino acids. The V segment lost 3 bases and the J segment 0 bases; nucleotides outside the gene matches: 4. CDR3 sequence: CASSETGTANYGYTF. The CDR3 DNA follows: TGTGCCAGCAGTGAGACAGGGACAGCTAACTATGGCTACACCTTC.

The V and J genes are TRBV29-1 and TRBJ1-1; TRBD1 matches 8 bases. CDR1 and CDR2 (germline): SQVTM, ANQGSEA. The CDR3 runs 13 residues. V lost 3 bases and J lost 7; bases outside the gene matches: 7. The chain's CDR3 is CSVDGQGAFEAFF. The DNA for the CDR3 is TGCAGCGTTGATGGGCAGGGGGCATTTGAAGCTTTCTTT.

The genes are TRBV5-8 and TRBJ2-7; weak D call: TRBD1 (5 bases). This CDR3 contains 14 residues. Looked up from germline, CDR1 is SGHTS and CDR2 is YDEGEE. Trimming stripped 6 bases from V and 5 bases from J, with 18 bases between. In DNA, the CDR3 is TGTGCCAGCACCCCGTTCGGCAGGGCCCACGAGCAGTACTTC. Its translation is CASTPFGRAHEQYF. Full variable domain (outside the CDR3, taken from reference TRBV5-8 and TRBJ2-7): EAGVTQSPTHLIKTRGQQATLRCSPISGHTSVYWYQQALGLGLQFLLWYDEGEERNRGNFPPRFSGRQFPNYSSELNVNALELEDSALYLCASTPFGRAHEQYFGPGTRLTVT.

The chain joins TRBV7-3 to TRBJ2-3, with D tentatively TRBD2 (6 bases). V dropped 4 bases and J dropped 4 bases, with 21 bases sitting between them. Germline CDR1 and CDR2: SGHTA and FQGTGA. The CDR3 runs 17 residues. The CDR3 sequence is CASSSSPVWEASDTQYF. The CDR3 nucleotides read TGTGCCAGCAGCTCGTCGCCTGTCTGGGAGGCGTCAGATACGCAGTATTTT.

CDR3 DNA: TGTGCCAGCAGCTACCTAAGCTCCTACAATGAGCAGTTCTTC. Its translation is CASSYLSSYNEQFF. The genes are TRBV5-6 and TRBJ2-1; D unresolved. Germline-derived CDR1 and CDR2 are SGHDT and YYEEEE. The V gene lost 3 bases and the J gene lost 0 bases, with 7 bases spanning the gap. CDR3 length: 14 residues.

CDR3 nucleotide sequence: TGTGCCAGCAGTTTTGGCACGAACACTGAAGCTTTCTTT. This translates into CASSFGTNTEAFF. The chain combines TRBV28 with TRBJ1-1, with unresolved D. Germline V gene lookup returns CDR1 MDHEN and CDR2 SYDVKM. The CDR3 is made up of 13 amino acids. With 3 bases removed from V and 1 base from J, the gap between germline ends came to 6 bases.

The V and J genes are TRBV9 and TRBJ2-3, with 10 bases that match TRBD2. The ends lost 0 bases at V and 1 base at J; junction bases unmatched: 2. Germline-derived CDR1 and CDR2 are SGDLS and YYNGEE. The CDR3 spans 16 residues. This CDR3 reads CASSVVLAGGTDTQYF. CDR3 nucleotides: TGTGCCAGCAGCGTAGTCCTAGCGGGAGGCACAGATACGCAGTATTTT.

The chain has TRBV6-1 and TRBJ2-7; 8 nucleotides line up with TRBD2. Germline-derived CDR1 and CDR2 are MNHNS and SASEGT. The CDR3 totals 16 residues. J gave up 3 bases and V 0 bases, and 7 bases lay outside the gene matches. The CDR3 sequence: CASSEAMSGGFYEQYF. The CDR3 region has the DNA TGTGCCAGCAGTGAAGCGATGAGCGGGGGTTTCTACGAGCAGTACTTC.